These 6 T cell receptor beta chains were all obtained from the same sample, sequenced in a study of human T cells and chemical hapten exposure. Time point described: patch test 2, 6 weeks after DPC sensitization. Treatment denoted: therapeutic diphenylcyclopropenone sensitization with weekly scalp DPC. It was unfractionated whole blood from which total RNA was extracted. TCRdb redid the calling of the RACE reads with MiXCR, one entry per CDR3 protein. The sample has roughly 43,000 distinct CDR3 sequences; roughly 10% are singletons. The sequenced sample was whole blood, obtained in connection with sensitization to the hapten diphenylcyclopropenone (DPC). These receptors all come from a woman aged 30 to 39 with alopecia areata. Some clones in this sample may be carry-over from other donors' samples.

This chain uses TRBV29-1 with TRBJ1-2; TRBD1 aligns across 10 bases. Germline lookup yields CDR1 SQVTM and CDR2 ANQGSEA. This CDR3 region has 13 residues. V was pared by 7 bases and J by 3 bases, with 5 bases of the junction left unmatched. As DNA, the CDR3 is TGCAGCGCCGAGACAGGGGGCCACTATGGCTACACCTTC. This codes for CSAETGGHYGYTF.

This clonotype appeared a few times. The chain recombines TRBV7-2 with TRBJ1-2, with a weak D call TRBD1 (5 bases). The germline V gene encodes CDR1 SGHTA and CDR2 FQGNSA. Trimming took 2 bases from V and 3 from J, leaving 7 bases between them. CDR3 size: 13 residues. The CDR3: CASSLLGDYGYTF. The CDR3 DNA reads TGTGCCAGCAGCTTACTGGGGGACTATGGCTACACCTTC.

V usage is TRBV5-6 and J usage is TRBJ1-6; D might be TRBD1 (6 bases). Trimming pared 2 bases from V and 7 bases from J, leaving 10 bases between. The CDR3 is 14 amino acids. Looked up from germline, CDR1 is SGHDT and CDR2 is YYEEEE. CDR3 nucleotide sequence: TGTGCCAGCAGCTTCTCCGGACAGAATTCACCCCTCCACTTT. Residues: CASSFSGQNSPLHF.

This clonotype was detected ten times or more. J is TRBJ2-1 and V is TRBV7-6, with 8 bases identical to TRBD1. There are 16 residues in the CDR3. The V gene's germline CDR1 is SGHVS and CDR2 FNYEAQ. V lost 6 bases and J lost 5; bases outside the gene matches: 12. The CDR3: CASRSEPGQANNEQFF. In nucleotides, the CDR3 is TGTGCCAGCAGGTCAGAACCGGGACAGGCCAACAATGAGCAGTTCTTC.

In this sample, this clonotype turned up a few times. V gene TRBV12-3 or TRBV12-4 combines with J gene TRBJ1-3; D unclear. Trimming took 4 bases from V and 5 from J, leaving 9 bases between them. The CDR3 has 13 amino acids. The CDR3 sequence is CASSSGARNTIYF. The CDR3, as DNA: TGTGCCAGCAGTTCAGGAGCGAGAAACACCATATATTTT.

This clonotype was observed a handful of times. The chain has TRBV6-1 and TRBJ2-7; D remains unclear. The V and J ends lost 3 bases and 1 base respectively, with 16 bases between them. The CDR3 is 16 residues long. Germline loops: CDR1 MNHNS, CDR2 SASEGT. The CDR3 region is CASSDPSLPGSYEQYF. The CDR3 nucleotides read TGTGCCAGCAGTGACCCGAGTTTGCCAGGTTCCTACGAGCAGTACTTC.